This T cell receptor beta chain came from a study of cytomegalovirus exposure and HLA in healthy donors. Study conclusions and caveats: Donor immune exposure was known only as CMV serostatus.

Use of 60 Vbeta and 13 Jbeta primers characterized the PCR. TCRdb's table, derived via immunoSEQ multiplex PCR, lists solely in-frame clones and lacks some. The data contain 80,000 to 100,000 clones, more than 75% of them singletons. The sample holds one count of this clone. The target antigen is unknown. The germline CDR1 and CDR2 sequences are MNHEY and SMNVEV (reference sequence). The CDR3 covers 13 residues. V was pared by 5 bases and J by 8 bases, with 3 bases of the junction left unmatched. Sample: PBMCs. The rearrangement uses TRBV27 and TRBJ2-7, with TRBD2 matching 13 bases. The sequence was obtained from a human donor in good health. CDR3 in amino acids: CASSATSGRQQYF. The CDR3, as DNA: TGTGCCAGCAGTGCGACTAGCGGGAGGCAGCAGTACTTC.